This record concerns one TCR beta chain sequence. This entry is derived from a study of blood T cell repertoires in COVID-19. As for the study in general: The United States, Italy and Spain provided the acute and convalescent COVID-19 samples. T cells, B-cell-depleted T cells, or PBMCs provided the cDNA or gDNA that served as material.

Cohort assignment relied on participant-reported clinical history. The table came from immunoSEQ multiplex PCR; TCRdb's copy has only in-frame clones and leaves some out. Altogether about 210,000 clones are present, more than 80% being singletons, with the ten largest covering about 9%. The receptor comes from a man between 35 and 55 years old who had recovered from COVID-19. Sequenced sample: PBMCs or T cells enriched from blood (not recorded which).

The CDR3 loop is CASSLSGTTYEQYF. DNA of the CDR3: TGTGCCAGCAGCTTATCCGGGACAACCTACGAGCAGTACTTC. V and J are TRBV5-5 and TRBJ2-7; D may be TRBD1 (6 bases). With 2 bases removed from V and 2 bases from J, the gap between germline ends came to 11 bases. CDR1 SGHKS and CDR2 YYEKEE come from the germline V gene (reference sequence). There are 14 residues in the CDR3.